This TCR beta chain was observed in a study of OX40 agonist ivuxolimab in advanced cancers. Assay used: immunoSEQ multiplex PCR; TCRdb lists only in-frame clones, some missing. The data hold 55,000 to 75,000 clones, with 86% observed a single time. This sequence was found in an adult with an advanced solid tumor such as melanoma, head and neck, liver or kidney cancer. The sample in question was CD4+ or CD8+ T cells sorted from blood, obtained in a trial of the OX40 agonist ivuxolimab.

CDR3 in DNA: TGTGCCAGCAGTGAAGGGGGTATAAACACTGAAGCTTTCTTT. Its translation: CASSEGGINTEAFF. This chain uses TRBV6-1 with TRBJ1-1; D not resolved. The CDR3 contains 14 residues. The V gene lost 1 base and the J gene lost 2 bases, with 8 bases spanning the gap. Germline loops: CDR1 MNHNS, CDR2 SASEGT.